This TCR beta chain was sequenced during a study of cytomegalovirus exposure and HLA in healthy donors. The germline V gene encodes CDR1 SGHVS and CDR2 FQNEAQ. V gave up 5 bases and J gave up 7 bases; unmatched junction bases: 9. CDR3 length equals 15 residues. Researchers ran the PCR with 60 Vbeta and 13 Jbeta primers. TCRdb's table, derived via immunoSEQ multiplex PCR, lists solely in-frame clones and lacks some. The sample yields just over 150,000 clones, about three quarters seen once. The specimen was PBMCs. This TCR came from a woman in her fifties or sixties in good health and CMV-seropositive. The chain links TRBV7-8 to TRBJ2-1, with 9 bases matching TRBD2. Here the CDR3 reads CASSPPNSGSNEQFF. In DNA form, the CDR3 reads TGTGCCAGCAGCCCCCCCAATAGCGGGAGTAATGAGCAGTTCTTC.